Listed below are T cell receptor beta chains from one sample, sequenced in a study of cytomegalovirus exposure and HLA in healthy donors. Sequencing used immunoSEQ multiplex PCR; TCRdb keeps in-frame clones, though not all of them. This sample carries over 200,000 clones, about 83% of them seen once, and the ten largest clones take over 1%. Sequenced sample: PBMCs. The receptors stem from a human donor in good health. Each CDR3 is given without its conserved first and last residue. The D gene is left open where the match is weak. Size is omitted from some rows. Given values are once, few, many or a class for expanded clones.

V gene,J gene,clone size,D gene,CDR3 protein
TRBV5-1,TRBJ2-7,once,TRBD1,ASSLMAGGGYEQY
TRBV9,TRBJ2-5,.,TRBD2,ASSVGLAGGRGQETQY
TRBV29-1,TRBJ1-2,.,.,SVDLGRGGRANYGYT
TRBV6-4,TRBJ2-7,.,TRBD2,ASSDLPAGRGEQY
TRBV30,TRBJ1-2,.,.,AWTPSGNYYGYT
TRBV9,TRBJ2-1,once,TRBD2,ASSGTSGRIYNEQF
TRBV9,TRBJ2-1,.,.,ASSVGGSGYNEQF
TRBV19,TRBJ2-7,.,TRBD1,ASRDRGHSYEQY
TRBV4-3,TRBJ2-1,.,TRBD2,ASSRTQPSGRAYNEQF
TRBV19,TRBJ2-3,.,TRBD1,AALGEQGTDTQY
TRBV2,TRBJ2-7,.,.,ASTSTSGRTSEQY
TRBV4-2,TRBJ2-2,.,TRBD2,ASRGLAGGHTGELF
TRBV7-2,TRBJ1-4,.,TRBD1,ASSYRQGSYEKLF